This TCR beta chain was observed in a study of cytomegalovirus exposure and HLA in healthy donors. Turning to this clone: Its antigen is currently unknown.

Data came from immunoSEQ multiplex PCR; TCRdb stores just in-frame clones and leaves some out. The table records about 170,000 clones, about nine tenths of them present only once. Germline V lookup: CDR1 SGHTA, CDR2 FQGNSA. J was trimmed by 3 bases and V by 5 bases; bases with no gene match: 8. The CDR3 consists of 15 residues. Study-level points and caveats: Rare TCR sequences predominated, though certain public TCRs were found in many donors. A later analysis found first-cohort TCR clusters tended to co-occur in the 130 or so validation repertoires. The study recorded around 160 TCR beta chains that were cytomegalovirus-associated.

The material sequenced was PBMCs. This TCR derives from a man aged 18 to 30 in good health and CMV-seropositive. The J gene is TRBJ2-7, the V gene TRBV7-2, with 9 nucleotides matching TRBD1. DNA for the CDR3: TGTGCCAGCAGCATCGGGACAGGGCAGTTCTACGAGCAGTACTTC. Amino acids: CASSIGTGQFYEQYF.